These T cell receptor beta chains were read from a single sample in a study of blood T cell repertoires in COVID-19. TCRdb's copy holds only in-frame clones and misses some; the assay was immunoSEQ multiplex PCR. This sample carries roughly 200,000 clones, more than 80% of them seen once, and the ten largest clones take approximately 8%. Sequenced material: peripheral blood. Receptor source: a woman aged 60-75 years with acute or convalescent COVID-19. The CDR3 runs from the conserved cysteine through the conserved F or W. A D gene is named only where the DNA matches it firmly. The size entry is marked missing in some rows and otherwise reads once, few, many or a size class.

abundance: .
j_gene: TRBJ1-1
v_gene: TRBV11-2
d_gene: .
CDR3aa: CASSLVGLEGVNTEAFF
CDR3nt: TGTGCCAGCAGCTTAGTGGGCCTTGAGGGAGTGAACACTGAAGCTTTCTTT

abundance: .
j_gene: TRBJ1-6
v_gene: TRBV28
d_gene: .
CDR3aa: CASSLQQGGVSPLHF
CDR3nt: TGTGCCAGCAGTCTCCAACAGGGAGGGGTGTCGCCCCTCCACTTT

abundance: .
j_gene: TRBJ1-1
v_gene: TRBV6-5
d_gene: TRBD1
CDR3aa: CAGEGQGSAEAFF
CDR3nt: TGTGCCGGGGAAGGACAGGGGAGCGCTGAAGCTTTCTTT

abundance: .
j_gene: TRBJ2-2
v_gene: TRBV2
d_gene: TRBD2
CDR3aa: CASGGLAGVTGELFF
CDR3nt: TGTGCCAGCGGCGGACTAGCGGGCGTTACCGGGGAGCTGTTTTTT

abundance: .
j_gene: TRBJ2-4
v_gene: TRBV21-1
d_gene: .
CDR3aa: CASSKGTGKNIQYF
CDR3nt: TGTGCCAGCAGCAAAGGGACAGGGAAAAACATTCAGTACTTC

abundance: .
j_gene: TRBJ1-1
v_gene: TRBV2
d_gene: .
CDR3aa: CASSVSNTEAFF
CDR3nt: TGTGCCAGCAGTGTGAGTAACACTGAAGCTTTCTTT

abundance: .
j_gene: TRBJ2-3
v_gene: TRBV30
d_gene: TRBD2
CDR3aa: CAWSSLAGGADTQYF
CDR3nt: TGTGCCTGGAGTTCCCTAGCGGGAGGGGCAGATACGCAGTATTTT

abundance: .
j_gene: TRBJ2-3
v_gene: TRBV27
d_gene: .
CDR3aa: CASRSGKFTSTDTQYF
CDR3nt: TGTGCCAGCAGATCCGGGAAGTTTACTAGCACAGATACGCAGTATTTT

abundance: few
j_gene: TRBJ1-1
v_gene: TRBV3-1/TRBV3-2
d_gene: .
CDR3aa: CASSIHMGGTEAFF
CDR3nt: TGTGCCAGCAGCATACACATGGGGGGCACTGAAGCTTTCTTT

abundance: .
j_gene: TRBJ2-1
v_gene: TRBV10-2
d_gene: TRBD2
CDR3aa: CASRGLAGDNEQFF
CDR3nt: TGCGCCAGCAGGGGACTAGCGGGCGACAATGAGCAGTTCTTC

abundance: .
j_gene: TRBJ1-4
v_gene: TRBV3-1/TRBV3-2
d_gene: TRBD1
CDR3aa: CASSQGRGVTNEKLFF
CDR3nt: TGTGCCAGCAGCCAAGGCAGGGGGGTGACTAATGAAAAACTGTTTTTT

abundance: .
j_gene: TRBJ2-5
v_gene: TRBV29-1
d_gene: TRBD2
CDR3aa: CSVESGTSGVETQYF
CDR3nt: TGCAGCGTTGAAAGTGGGACTAGCGGGGTTGAGACCCAGTACTTC

abundance: once
j_gene: TRBJ1-1
v_gene: TRBV6-5
d_gene: TRBD1
CDR3aa: CASSFDRVRTEAFF
CDR3nt: TGTGCCAGCAGCTTTGACAGGGTAAGAACTGAAGCTTTCTTT

abundance: .
j_gene: TRBJ1-1
v_gene: TRBV2
d_gene: TRBD1
CDR3aa: CASSTGTGNTEAFF
CDR3nt: TGTGCCAGCAGTACCGGGACAGGGAACACTGAAGCTTTCTTT

abundance: few
j_gene: TRBJ1-4
v_gene: TRBV20-1
d_gene: .
CDR3aa: CSASNRAGLFF
CDR3nt: TGCAGTGCGTCTAACAGGGCAGGGCTGTTTTTT

abundance: .
j_gene: TRBJ1-3
v_gene: TRBV27
d_gene: TRBD1
CDR3aa: CASSFRGPGNTIYF
CDR3nt: TGTGCCAGCAGTTTTAGGGGGCCTGGAAACACCATATATTTT

abundance: .
j_gene: TRBJ2-1
v_gene: TRBV24-1
d_gene: TRBD1
CDR3aa: CATSDSGTGGIYEQFF
CDR3nt: TGTGCCACCAGTGATTCCGGGACAGGGGGGATCTATGAGCAGTTCTTC

abundance: .
j_gene: TRBJ1-3
v_gene: TRBV4-2
d_gene: TRBD1
CDR3aa: CASSQEGTGTGNTIYF
CDR3nt: TGTGCCAGCAGCCAAGAAGGGACAGGGACTGGAAACACCATATATTTT

abundance: .
j_gene: TRBJ2-1
v_gene: TRBV11-2
d_gene: .
CDR3aa: CASSKLRSSYNEQFF
CDR3nt: TGTGCCAGCAGCAAGCTTCGTAGCTCCTACAATGAGCAGTTCTTC

abundance: .
j_gene: TRBJ1-4
v_gene: TRBV5-4
d_gene: .
CDR3aa: CASSFRAEGEKLFF
CDR3nt: TGTGCCAGCAGCTTCCGGGCCGAGGGCGAAAAACTGTTTTTT

abundance: .
j_gene: TRBJ1-6
v_gene: TRBV10-2
d_gene: TRBD1
CDR3aa: CASSITGEGTPLHF
CDR3nt: TGCGCCAGCAGCATAACAGGGGAAGGGACACCCCTCCACTTT

abundance: .
j_gene: TRBJ2-4
v_gene: TRBV4-1
d_gene: .
CDR3aa: CASSQEATLKNIQYF
CDR3nt: TGCGCCAGCAGCCAAGAAGCGACCCTTAAAAACATTCAGTACTTC

abundance: few
j_gene: TRBJ2-7
v_gene: TRBV28
d_gene: .
CDR3aa: CASRQASYEQYF
CDR3nt: TGTGCCAGCCGACAGGCCTCCTACGAGCAGTACTTC

abundance: .
j_gene: TRBJ1-4
v_gene: TRBV5-1
d_gene: TRBD1
CDR3aa: CASSLAEQGASREKLFF
CDR3nt: TGCGCCAGCAGCTTAGCCGAACAGGGGGCAAGTAGGGAAAAACTGTTTTTT

abundance: .
j_gene: TRBJ1-2
v_gene: TRBV7-6
d_gene: TRBD1
CDR3aa: CASSAQGGATRLSGYTF
CDR3nt: TGTGCCAGCAGCGCCCAGGGGGGCGCGACCCGGCTCTCGGGCTACACCTTC

abundance: .
j_gene: TRBJ1-5
v_gene: TRBV28
d_gene: .
CDR3aa: CASRNNYSNQPQHF
CDR3nt: TGTGCCAGCAGGAACAACTATAGCAATCAGCCCCAGCATTTT

abundance: .
j_gene: TRBJ2-3
v_gene: TRBV7-9
d_gene: .
CDR3aa: CASSPSTSTDTQYF
CDR3nt: TGTGCCAGCTCTCCGTCAACTAGCACAGATACGCAGTATTTT

abundance: .
j_gene: TRBJ1-1
v_gene: TRBV28
d_gene: .
CDR3aa: CASSLSRRTEAFF
CDR3nt: TGTGCCAGCAGTTTATCCCGGAGGACTGAAGCTTTCTTT

abundance: .
j_gene: TRBJ2-1
v_gene: TRBV7-9
d_gene: .
CDR3aa: CASSLGTNYNEQFF
CDR3nt: TGTGCCAGCAGCTTAGGGACTAATTACAATGAGCAGTTCTTC

abundance: few
j_gene: TRBJ2-5
v_gene: TRBV7-9
d_gene: TRBD1
CDR3aa: CASSWGQKETQYF
CDR3nt: TGTGCCAGCAGCTGGGGACAGAAAGAGACCCAGTACTTC

abundance: .
j_gene: TRBJ1-4
v_gene: TRBV7-9
d_gene: .
CDR3aa: CASSWIWGDEKLFF
CDR3nt: TGTGCCAGCAGCTGGATCTGGGGAGATGAAAAACTGTTTTTT

abundance: .
j_gene: TRBJ2-1
v_gene: TRBV5-1
d_gene: TRBD2
CDR3aa: CASSFSGSHEQFF
CDR3nt: TGCGCCAGCAGTTTTAGCGGGAGCCATGAGCAGTTCTTC

abundance: .
j_gene: TRBJ2-1
v_gene: TRBV6-1
d_gene: TRBD2
CDR3aa: CASSEEGRLAGFYDEQFF
CDR3nt: TGTGCCAGCAGTGAAGAGGGCAGACTAGCGGGATTCTACGATGAGCAGTTCTTC

abundance: .
j_gene: TRBJ2-2
v_gene: TRBV28
d_gene: TRBD1
CDR3aa: CASSFGQVRRELFF
CDR3nt: TGTGCCAGCAGTTTCGGACAGGTTCGAAGGGAGCTGTTTTTT

abundance: .
j_gene: TRBJ1-3
v_gene: TRBV18
d_gene: TRBD1
CDR3aa: CASSPLSTGPSGNTIYF
CDR3nt: TGTGCCAGCTCACCACTCTCGACAGGGCCCTCTGGAAACACCATATATTTT

abundance: once
j_gene: TRBJ1-3
v_gene: TRBV5-1
d_gene: TRBD1
CDR3aa: CASSVGQLGNTIYF
CDR3nt: TGCGCCAGCAGCGTGGGACAGCTGGGAAACACCATATATTTT

abundance: .
j_gene: TRBJ1-1
v_gene: TRBV29-1
d_gene: .
CDR3aa: CSARNTEAFF
CDR3nt: TGCAGCGCCAGGAACACTGAAGCTTTCTTT

abundance: .
j_gene: TRBJ1-6
v_gene: TRBV30
d_gene: .
CDR3aa: CAWSGSGGDYSPLHF
CDR3nt: TGTGCCTGGAGTGGTTCGGGGGGGGACTATTCACCCCTCCACTTT

abundance: .
j_gene: TRBJ2-1
v_gene: TRBV5-1
d_gene: TRBD2
CDR3aa: CASSLPRAGDPEQFF
CDR3nt: TGCGCCAGCAGCTTGCCCCGAGCGGGGGACCCTGAGCAGTTCTTC

abundance: .
j_gene: TRBJ2-7
v_gene: TRBV7-9
d_gene: TRBD2
CDR3aa: CASSLRGGGTSSYEQYF
CDR3nt: TGTGCCAGCAGCTTACGGGGGGGAGGGACTTCCTCCTACGAGCAGTACTTC

abundance: .
j_gene: TRBJ1-5
v_gene: TRBV2
d_gene: .
CDR3aa: CASRQENNQPQHF
CDR3nt: TGTGCCAGCAGACAGGAGAACAATCAGCCCCAGCATTTT

abundance: .
j_gene: TRBJ1-2
v_gene: TRBV5-5
d_gene: TRBD1
CDR3aa: CASIGTGNGYTF
CDR3nt: TGTGCCAGCATCGGGACAGGGAATGGCTACACCTTC

abundance: once
j_gene: TRBJ2-2
v_gene: TRBV18
d_gene: TRBD1
CDR3aa: CASSPPGQMAGELFF
CDR3nt: TGTGCCAGCTCACCCCCGGGACAGATGGCCGGGGAGCTGTTTTTT

abundance: .
j_gene: TRBJ1-5
v_gene: TRBV5-1
d_gene: TRBD1
CDR3aa: CASSNRDRVSNQPQHF
CDR3nt: TGCGCCAGCAGCAACCGGGACAGAGTTAGCAATCAGCCCCAGCATTTT

abundance: once
j_gene: TRBJ2-7
v_gene: TRBV28
d_gene: .
CDR3aa: CASRGRGYEQYF
CDR3nt: TGTGCCAGCCGGGGCAGGGGCTACGAGCAGTACTTC

abundance: .
j_gene: TRBJ1-5
v_gene: TRBV28
d_gene: .
CDR3aa: CASSRTALSNQPQHF
CDR3nt: TGTGCCAGCAGCCGGACTGCTTTAAGCAATCAGCCCCAGCATTTT

abundance: .
j_gene: TRBJ2-1
v_gene: TRBV19
d_gene: TRBD2
CDR3aa: CASSPRLASSYNEQFF
CDR3nt: TGTGCCAGTAGTCCGAGACTAGCGAGCTCCTACAATGAGCAGTTCTTC